One sample yielded the 17 T cell receptor beta chains listed below, sequenced in a study of beta chain features in type 1 diabetes. The authors reverse transcribed all of the isolated RNA, so sequencing captured expressed TCRB transcripts. Profiling relied on immunoSEQ multiplex PCR, and the TCRdb table lists in-frame clones only, not all of them. Among fewer than 650,000 clones listed, 15% to 18% were seen once. Material: naive CD4+ T cells from blood. All receptors derive from a man aged 18-30 years in good health.

The V and J genes are TRBV11-2 and TRBJ2-1; 10 positions match TRBD1. V gave up 2 bases and J gave up 7 bases; unmatched junction bases: 5. Germline V gene sequence: CDR1 SGHAT, CDR2 FQNNGV. CDR3 size: 15 residues. The CDR3 DNA is TGTGCCAGCAGCTTAAGACAGGGGGCGCTTAATGAGCAGTTCTTC. As protein: CASSLRQGALNEQFF.

The chain has TRBV18 and TRBJ1-2; D gene ambiguous. The V gene lost 3 bases and the J gene lost 3 bases, with 14 bases spanning the gap. This CDR3 has 15 amino acids. Per the germline V gene, CDR1 is KGHSH and CDR2 is LQKENI. CDR3 residues: CASSPGLGFDYGYTF. CDR3 DNA sequence: TGTGCCAGCTCACCGGGGTTGGGTTTCGACTATGGCTACACCTTC.

V usage is TRBV18 and J usage is TRBJ1-1; D not resolved. The V end was cut by 2 bases, the J end by 3 bases, with 10 bases between. From germline, CDR1 is KGHSH and CDR2 LQKENI. CDR3 length: 14 amino acids. CDR3 DNA sequence: TGTGCCAGCTCACCAACCCCGGGAGACACTGAAGCTTTCTTT. Translation: CASSPTPGDTEAFF.

This clone turned up a few times. In the same sample, other DNA sequences code for this CDR3. V gene TRBV20-1 combines with J gene TRBJ2-5; D is undetermined. Deletions cut 2 bases from V and 3 bases from J, with 4 bases between. This CDR3 spans 11 amino acids. CDR1 is DFQATT and CDR2 is SNEGSKA in the germline V gene (reference sequence). CDR3 residues: CSARREETQYF. CDR3 DNA sequence: TGCAGTGCTAGACGGGAAGAGACCCAGTACTTC.

This clone was observed a few times. The chain recombines TRBV12-5 with TRBJ1-5; D call uncertain. This CDR3 is 13 amino acids long. CDR1 is LGHNT and CDR2 is FRNRAP in the germline V gene. V was trimmed by 1 base and J by 7 bases, leaving 8 bases between them. CDR3 DNA sequence: TGTGCTAGTGGTTTGGGGGATATGCAGCCCCAGCATTTT. The encoded protein is CASGLGDMQPQHF. Full variable domain (outside the CDR3, taken from reference TRBV12-5 and TRBJ1-5): DARVTQTPRHKVTEMGQEVTMRCQPILGHNTVFWYRQTMMQGLELLAYFRNRAPLDDSGMPKDRFSAEMPDATLATLKIQPSEPRDSAVYFCASGLGDMQPQHFGDGTRLSIL.

Many counts were recorded for this clone. This rearrangement joins TRBV13 to TRBJ2-6; D is undetermined. The CDR3 covers 16 residues. CDR1 and CDR2 from the germline V gene are PRHDT and FYEKMQ (reference sequence). Trimming left V 4 bases short and J 0 bases short, with 10 bases between. The CDR3 is CASSSVGYSGANVLTF. CDR3 DNA: TGTGCCAGCAGCTCCGTGGGGTACTCTGGGGCCAACGTCCTGACTTTC.

This clone was counted between two and nine times. This chain joins TRBV28 and TRBJ2-1, with D perhaps TRBD1 (6 bases). V was shortened by 6 bases and J by 2 bases, with 14 bases between the two germline ends. Per the germline V gene, CDR1 is MDHEN and CDR2 is SYDVKM. The CDR3 spans 15 residues. CDR3 residues: CASRGHQTAYNEQFF. The CDR3 DNA follows: TGTGCCAGCAGGGGACACCAAACAGCCTACAATGAGCAGTTCTTC.

The table lists this clone with a few counts. The V gene is TRBV25-1, the J gene TRBJ1-3; D is ambiguous. Germline lookup yields CDR1 MGHDK and CDR2 SYGVNS. The V and J ends lost 7 bases and 8 bases respectively, with 12 bases between them. The CDR3 consists of 12 residues. CDR3 nucleotide sequence: TGTGCCAGCAATCAGTATCGGGACACCATATATTTT. This sequence encodes CASNQYRDTIYF.

V and J are TRBV5-4 and TRBJ2-7, with 9 bases aligning to TRBD1. The V gene's germline CDR1 is SGHNT and CDR2 YYREEE (reference sequence). The CDR3 loop spans 14 amino acids. With 3 bases clipped from V and 6 bases from J, the junction kept 7 bases outside the gene matches. CDR3 residues: CASSSPTGGLEQYF. Here the CDR3 DNA reads TGTGCCAGCAGCTCGCCGACAGGGGGGCTCGAGCAGTACTTC.

Only a few counts were recorded for this clone. The rearrangement links TRBV5-1 to TRBJ2-1; 9 nucleotides line up with TRBD1. The junction had 1 base not matched to a gene; V was cut back by 3 bases and J by 6 bases. Germline V gene sequence: CDR1 SGHRS, CDR2 YFSETQ. The CDR3 contains 13 residues. Here the CDR3 reads CASSWDRANEQFF. DNA of the CDR3: TGCGCCAGCAGCTGGGACAGGGCCAATGAGCAGTTCTTC.

This rearrangement joins TRBV2 to TRBJ2-2, with D tentatively TRBD2 (5 bases). CDR1 is SNHLY and CDR2 is FYNNEI in the germline V gene. Trimming left V 1 base short and J 1 base short, with 10 bases between. This CDR3 contains 16 residues. The CDR3 protein is CASSEGRRGNTGELFF. As DNA, the CDR3 is TGTGCCAGCAGTGAAGGGAGGAGAGGGAACACCGGGGAGCTGTTTTTT.

The chain joins TRBV7-9 to TRBJ2-4; D is perhaps TRBD2 (5 bases). Germline V gene data show CDR1 as SEHNR and CDR2 as FQNEAQ (reference sequence). V gave up 0 bases and J gave up 0 bases, with 12 bases separating them. There are 17 residues in the CDR3. CDR3 nucleotide sequence: TGTGCCAGCAGCTTAGCCGGGGTCACAGCAGCCAAAAACATTCAGTACTTC. This sequence encodes CASSLAGVTAAKNIQYF.

The chain uses TRBV5-1 and TRBJ1-2; 8 bases fit TRBD1. This CDR3 is 15 amino acids long. CDR1 and CDR2 from the germline V gene are SGHRS and YFSETQ. V shed 6 bases and J 4 bases; nucleotides not matched to a gene: 11. The CDR3, as DNA: TGCGCCAGCAATCCCGGCGGGACAGGCGGCTATGGCTACACCTTC. Translation: CASNPGGTGGYGYTF.

The rearrangement uses TRBV19 and TRBJ1-2; D is possibly TRBD1 (5 bases). The CDR3 contains 12 residues. V lost 7 bases, J lost 5 bases, and 11 bases lay in between. Per germline, CDR1 LNHDA and CDR2 SQIVND (reference sequence). The CDR3 sequence: CASKRKGYGYTF. For the CDR3, the DNA is TGTGCCAGTAAGAGGAAGGGGTATGGCTACACCTTC.

The sample holds a few counts of this clone. The chain uses TRBV7-3 and TRBJ2-7; TRBD2 agrees at 9 bases. The V segment lost 4 bases and the J segment 2 bases; nucleotides outside the gene matches: 6. This CDR3 is built from 15 residues. The germline V gene has CDR1 SGHTA and CDR2 FQGTGA. CDR3 amino acids: CASSSGAGGTYEQYF. CDR3 coding DNA: TGTGCCAGCAGCTCCGGAGCGGGAGGTACCTACGAGCAGTACTTC.

This rearrangement joins TRBV28 to TRBJ1-5, with TRBD1 matching 9 bases. Germline CDR1 MDHEN, CDR2 SYDVKM. Trimming took 1 base from V and 6 from J; bases not matched to a gene: 4. The CDR3 has 15 residues. The CDR3 sequence is CASSLFGTGFQPQHF. The DNA of the CDR3 is TGTGCCAGCAGTTTATTCGGGACAGGGTTTCAGCCCCAGCATTTT. The full variable domain, its missing parts supplied by reference TRBV28 and TRBJ1-5, is DVKVTQSSRYLVKRTGEKVFLECVQDMDHENMFWYRQDPGLGLRLIYFSYDVKMKEKGDIPEGYSVSREKKERFSLILESASTNQTSMYLCASSLFGTGFQPQHFGDGTRLSIL.

This chain joins TRBV9 and TRBJ2-1; 12 bases map to TRBD2. This CDR3 is 19 amino acids long. The germline V gene has CDR1 SGDLS and CDR2 YYNGEE. V lost 0 bases and J lost 8; bases outside the gene matches: 15. CDR3 nucleotides: TGTGCCAGCAGCGTAGGACTAGCGGGAGCCCTATTCTCCACGGATGAGCAGTTCTTC. Encoded protein: CASSVGLAGALFSTDEQFF.